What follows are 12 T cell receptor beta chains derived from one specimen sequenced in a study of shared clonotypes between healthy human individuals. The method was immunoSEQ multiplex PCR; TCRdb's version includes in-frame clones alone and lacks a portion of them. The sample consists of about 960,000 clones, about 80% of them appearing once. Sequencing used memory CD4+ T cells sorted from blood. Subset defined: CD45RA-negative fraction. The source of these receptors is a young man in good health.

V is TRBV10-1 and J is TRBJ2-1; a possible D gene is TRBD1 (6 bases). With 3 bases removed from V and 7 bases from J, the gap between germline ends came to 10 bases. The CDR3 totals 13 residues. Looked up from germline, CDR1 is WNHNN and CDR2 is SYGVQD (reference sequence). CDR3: CASSEQGRNEQFF. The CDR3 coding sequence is TGCGCCAGCAGTGAACAGGGTCGGAATGAGCAGTTCTTC.

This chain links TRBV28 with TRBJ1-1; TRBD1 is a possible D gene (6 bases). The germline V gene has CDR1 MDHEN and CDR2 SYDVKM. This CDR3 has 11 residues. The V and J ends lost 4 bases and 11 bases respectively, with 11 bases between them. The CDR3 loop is CASSSGVVAFF. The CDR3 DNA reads TGTGCCAGCAGTTCAGGGGTTGTGGCTTTCTTT.

Here the CDR3 DNA reads TGTGCCAGCTCACCCCGGTTGACGACAGGGGGCACTGAAGCTTTCTTT. Translation: CASSPRLTTGGTEAFF. The chain uses TRBV18 and TRBJ1-1; 9 nucleotides agree with TRBD1. V was pared by 3 bases and J by 4 bases, with 9 bases of the junction left unmatched. CDR1 is KGHSH and CDR2 is LQKENI in the germline V gene. The CDR3 has 16 residues.

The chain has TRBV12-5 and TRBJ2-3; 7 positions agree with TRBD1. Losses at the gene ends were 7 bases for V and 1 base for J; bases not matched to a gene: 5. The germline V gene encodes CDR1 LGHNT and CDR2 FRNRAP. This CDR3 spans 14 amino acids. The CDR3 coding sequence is TGTGCTAGTGCCTCCGGGACAGGCACAGATACGCAGTATTTT. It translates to CASASGTGTDTQYF.

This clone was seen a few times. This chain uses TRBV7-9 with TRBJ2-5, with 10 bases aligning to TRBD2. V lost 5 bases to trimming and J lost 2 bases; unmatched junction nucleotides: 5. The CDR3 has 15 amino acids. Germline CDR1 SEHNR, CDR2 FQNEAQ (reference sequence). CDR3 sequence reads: CASSPLAGVQETQYF. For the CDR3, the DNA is TGTGCCAGCAGCCCTCTAGCGGGAGTTCAAGAGACCCAGTACTTC.

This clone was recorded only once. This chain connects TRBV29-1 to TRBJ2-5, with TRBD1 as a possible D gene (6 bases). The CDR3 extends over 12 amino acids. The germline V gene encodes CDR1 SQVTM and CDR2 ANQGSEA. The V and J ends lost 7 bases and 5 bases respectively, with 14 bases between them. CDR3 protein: CSGYRVGETQYF. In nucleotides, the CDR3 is TGCAGCGGCTACAGGGTAGGGGAGACCCAGTACTTC.

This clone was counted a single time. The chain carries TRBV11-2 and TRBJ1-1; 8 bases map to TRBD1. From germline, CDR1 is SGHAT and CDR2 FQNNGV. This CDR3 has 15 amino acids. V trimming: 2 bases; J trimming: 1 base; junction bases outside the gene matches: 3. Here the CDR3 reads CASSLQGAQNTEAFF. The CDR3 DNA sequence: TGTGCCAGCAGCTTACAGGGGGCACAGAACACTGAAGCTTTCTTT.

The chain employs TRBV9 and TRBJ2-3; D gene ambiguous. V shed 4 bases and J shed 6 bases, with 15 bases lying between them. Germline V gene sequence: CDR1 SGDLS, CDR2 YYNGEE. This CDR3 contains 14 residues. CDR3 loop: CASSPWPDTDTQYF. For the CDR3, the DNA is TGTGCCAGCAGCCCTTGGCCGGATACGGATACGCAGTATTTT.

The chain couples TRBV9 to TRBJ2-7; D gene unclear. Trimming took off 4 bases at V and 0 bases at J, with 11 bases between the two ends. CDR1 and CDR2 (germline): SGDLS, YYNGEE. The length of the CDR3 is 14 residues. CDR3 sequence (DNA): TGTGCCAGCAGCCCGACGACGGCCTCCTACGAGCAGTACTTC. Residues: CASSPTTASYEQYF.

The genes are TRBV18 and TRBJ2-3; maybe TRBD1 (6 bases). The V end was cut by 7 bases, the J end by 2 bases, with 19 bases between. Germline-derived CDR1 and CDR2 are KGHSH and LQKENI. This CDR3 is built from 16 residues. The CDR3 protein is CASCRLPGHVTDTQYF. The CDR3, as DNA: TGTGCCAGCTGTCGCTTACCGGGACATGTCACAGATACGCAGTATTTT.

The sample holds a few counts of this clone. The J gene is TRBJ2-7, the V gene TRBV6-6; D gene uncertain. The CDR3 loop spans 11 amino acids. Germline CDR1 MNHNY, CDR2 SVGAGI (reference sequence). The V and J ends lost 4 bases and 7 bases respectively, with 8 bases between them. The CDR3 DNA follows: TGTGCCAGCAGTTGGAATCGGGAGCAGTACTTC. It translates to CASSWNREQYF.

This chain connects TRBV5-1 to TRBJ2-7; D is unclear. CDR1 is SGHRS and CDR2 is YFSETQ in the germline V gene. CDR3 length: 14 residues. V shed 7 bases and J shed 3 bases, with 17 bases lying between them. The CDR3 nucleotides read TGCGCCAGCCACGCTGAAGTGCCCATCTACGAGCAGTACTTC. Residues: CASHAEVPIYEQYF.